What follows are 14 T cell receptor beta chains derived from one specimen sequenced in a study of response to subunit inactivated influenza vaccine. TCRdb re-analysed the RT-PCR reads in MiXCR, keeping a single row per CDR3 protein. This table holds over 400,000 distinct CDR3 sequences, 10% to 15% found once. Here the sequenced sample was PBMCs from blood, taken about 40 days after vaccination. The receptors were gathered from a man aged 45-60 years who received an inactivated influenza vaccine.

This clonotype was seen more than once but under ten times. The chain combines TRBV12-3 or TRBV12-4 with TRBJ2-1; 14 nucleotides match TRBD2. Trimming at V came to 5 bases and at J to 8 bases, leaving 8 bases not matched to a gene. CDR3 length equals 16 residues. The CDR3 sequence is CASSPRLAGGMDEQFF. CDR3 coding DNA: TGTGCCAGCAGTCCGAGACTAGCGGGAGGGATGGATGAGCAGTTCTTC.

This clonotype has just a few counts. The chain recombines TRBV7-9 with TRBJ2-1; TRBD1 agrees at 8 bases. The CDR3 loop spans 16 amino acids. Germline trimming cut 4 bases from V and 9 bases from J; bases unmatched to any gene: 14. Germline assignment: CDR1 SEHNR and CDR2 FQNEAQ (reference sequence). CDR3 sequence (DNA): TGTGCCAGCAGCTCGCGCGCGAGACAGGGGATCGGTGAGCAGTTCTTC. Translation gives CASSSRARQGIGEQFF.

This clonotype was counted ten times or more. The V call is TRBV20-1, the J call TRBJ2-3, with a possible D match to TRBD2 (6 bases). Germline CDR1 and CDR2: DFQATT and SNEGSKA (reference sequence). The CDR3 contains 14 residues. V was trimmed by 6 bases and J by 1 base, leaving 14 bases between them. The DNA of the CDR3 is TGCAGTGCGCAAGAGCGGGTACGCACAGATACGCAGTATTTT. Its translation is CSAQERVRTDTQYF.

This clonotype has more than one count but fewer than ten. This rearrangement joins TRBV6-5 to TRBJ1-6; 7 bases fit TRBD1. With 2 bases clipped from V and 9 bases from J, the junction kept 13 bases outside the gene matches. The length of the CDR3 is 17 residues. Looked up from germline, CDR1 is MNHEY and CDR2 is SVGAGI. The CDR3 loop is CASSYQGEGAGTSPLHF. The CDR3 DNA follows: TGTGCCAGCAGTTACCAGGGGGAGGGCGCTGGAACTTCACCCCTCCACTTT.

In its sample, this clonotype was seen a few times. The chain joins TRBV30 to TRBJ1-4; D is uncertain. The germline CDR1 and CDR2 sequences are GTSNPN and SVGIG (reference sequence). There are 14 residues in the CDR3. V lost 2 bases and J lost 8, with 15 bases in between. The CDR3 loop reads CAWSLSGMGEKLFF. CDR3 DNA: TGTGCCTGGAGTCTCTCGGGGATGGGGGAAAAACTGTTTTTT.

This clonotype was observed at least ten times. The rearrangement uses TRBV24-1 and TRBJ2-2, with TRBD1 matching 8 bases. The CDR3 totals 15 residues. Unmatched junction bases numbered 5, after V lost 2 bases and J lost 7 bases. Germline lookup yields CDR1 KGHDR and CDR2 SFDVKD. CDR3 in DNA: TGTGCCACCAGTGATTGGGGACAGGCGAGCGGGGAGCTGTTTTTT. Its translation is CATSDWGQASGELFF.

This clonotype showed up many times. J is TRBJ1-3 and V is TRBV2; 9 bases align to TRBD1. Germline values: CDR1 SNHLY, CDR2 FYNNEI. The V and J ends lost 6 bases and 1 base, in that order; junction bases with no gene match: 1. The CDR3 is made up of 14 amino acids. CDR3 sequence (DNA): TGTGCCAGCAGCGGGACAGGGTCTGGAAACACCATATATTTT. It encodes CASSGTGSGNTIYF.

In its sample, this clonotype was seen many times. The chain employs TRBV12-3 or TRBV12-4 and TRBJ2-5; 11 nucleotides line up with TRBD2. Germline trimming cut 5 bases from V and 7 bases from J; bases unmatched to any gene: 15. This CDR3 contains 17 residues. CDR3 sequence: CASSPKLGTSGGRTQYF. The CDR3 DNA is TGTGCCAGCAGTCCTAAACTTGGGACTAGCGGAGGCCGGACCCAGTACTTC.

This clonotype was recorded many times. The rearrangement links TRBV27 to TRBJ2-3; 12 positions agree with TRBD2. Germline V gene lookup returns CDR1 MNHEY and CDR2 SMNVEV (reference sequence). The ends lost 6 bases at V and 3 bases at J; junction bases unmatched: 7. The CDR3 runs 16 residues. The CDR3 DNA reads as TGTGCCAGCAGGAAGACTAGCGGGAGACGTACAGATACGCAGTATTTT. Amino acid sequence: CASRKTSGRRTDTQYF.

This clonotype came up a few times. This sequence joins TRBV28 and TRBJ2-7; 10 nucleotides match TRBD2. Per the germline V gene, CDR1 is MDHEN and CDR2 is SYDVKM. CDR3 length: 17 amino acids. V lost 2 bases and J lost 7; bases outside the gene matches: 14. In nucleotides, the CDR3 is TGTGCCAGCAGTTTAGATACTAGCGGGGCCCCCTCGAGGGAGCAGTACTTC. Encoded protein: CASSLDTSGAPSREQYF.

This clonotype was counted a few times. The rearrangement uses TRBV4-2 and TRBJ2-7, with D possibly matching TRBD1 (5 bases). Germline lookup yields CDR1 LGHNA and CDR2 YNFKEQ. The CDR3 is 15 residues long. With 0 bases removed from V and 0 bases from J, the gap between germline ends came to 9 bases. The chain's CDR3 is CASSQDRQSSYEQYF. CDR3 in DNA: TGTGCCAGCAGCCAAGATCGACAGAGCTCCTACGAGCAGTACTTC.

This chain connects TRBV5-1 to TRBJ2-7; 8 positions agree with TRBD1. With 2 bases clipped from V and 5 bases from J, the junction kept 9 bases outside the gene matches. The CDR3 extends over 15 amino acids. Germline V gene data show CDR1 as SGHRS and CDR2 as YFSETQ. CDR3 DNA: TGCGCCAGCAGCTTCTCGACCCAGGGGGCCCACGAGCAGTACTTC. Amino acids: CASSFSTQGAHEQYF.

The rearrangement joins TRBV9 to TRBJ2-5; D unclear. The CDR3 runs to 14 residues. CDR1 SGDLS and CDR2 YYNGEE come from the germline V gene. Trimming removed 7 bases at V and 4 bases at J, with 17 bases between. CDR3 sequence reads: CASAAGGPGETQYF. The CDR3 DNA sequence: TGTGCCAGCGCTGCCGGCGGACCCGGAGAGACCCAGTACTTC.

This clonotype was recorded a few times. This chain connects TRBV7-9 to TRBJ2-3, with 9 nucleotides matching TRBD2. The germline V gene encodes CDR1 SEHNR and CDR2 FQNEAQ (reference sequence). The length of the CDR3 is 14 residues. J was trimmed by 8 bases and V by 5 bases; bases with no gene match: 8. The CDR3 spells CASSLPGLARTQYF. The DNA of the CDR3 is TGTGCCAGCAGCCTGCCGGGACTAGCCCGTACGCAGTATTTT.